Here is one T cell receptor beta chain with its context. Its antigen is unidentified. This entry is derived from a study of cytomegalovirus exposure and HLA in healthy donors. Notes on the study in general: In a later analysis, productive TCRs from donors in an Asian-associated ancestry cluster reportedly carried fewer N-insertions than the cohort mean. It was reportedly the case that the classifier diagnosed cytomegalovirus status with high specificity and sensitivity. A previous analysis found most TCR beta V segments productive roughly 87% or roughly 30% of the time. In a later analysis, the majority of CMV-associated beta chains seemingly showed HLA restriction.

V was clipped by 4 bases and J by 7 bases, with 17 bases between them. The CDR3 is 15 amino acids. Germline V lookup: CDR1 SGHNT, CDR2 YENEEA. PCR involved 60 Vbeta and 13 Jbeta primers. Using immunoSEQ multiplex PCR, the repertoire was profiled, and TCRdb retains in-frame clones only, with some absent. This table has about 110,000 clones, 74% appearing once. J is TRBJ2-1 and V is TRBV11-3; tentative D call: TRBD1 (5 bases). What was sequenced was PBMCs. The clonotype comes from a woman in her thirties or forties in good health and CMV-seropositive. The CDR3 DNA follows: TGTGCCAGCAGCTCCCCCTGGGGTCAGGGAAATGAGCAGTTCTTC. This translates into CASSSPWGQGNEQFF.